This T cell receptor (beta chain) originates from a study of a mutant IDH1 vaccine in newly diagnosed glioma. Profiling relied on immunoSEQ multiplex PCR, and the TCRdb table lists in-frame clones only, not all of them. The sample consists of under 90,000 clones, 79% of them appearing once. Time point specified: baseline, week 1 (first vaccination visit). Treatment defined: pre-vaccination baseline after standard-of-care therapy. The CDR3 sequence is 14 residues long. The germline V gene has CDR1 SQVTM and CDR2 ANQGSEA. With 7 bases removed from V and 4 bases from J, the gap between germline ends came to 17 bases.

Material: PBMCs, obtained from a glioma patient treated with radiotherapy, temozolomide or both. The chain combines TRBV29-1 with TRBJ1-3, with D perhaps matching TRBD1 (5 bases). The sequence came from a man aged 45-65 years with glioma. The CDR3 region has the DNA TGCAGCGCTGGAGGCAGGGAGAAGGGAAACACCATATATTTT. Translated: CSAGGREKGNTIYF.